This T cell receptor (beta chain) was documented in a study of cytomegalovirus exposure and HLA in healthy donors. The count of this clone is one. The antigen is not known. The PCR ran on 60 Vbeta and 13 Jbeta primers. The assay was immunoSEQ multiplex PCR, and TCRdb's table has in-frame clones only and misses some. The profile shows 130,000 to 150,000 clones, around 80% of them singletons. Study results and caveats: Among TCR sequences, most were rare, though some public TCRs appeared in many donors. When a later analysis was performed, an Asian-associated ancestry cluster reportedly had fewer N-insertions than the roughly 700-donor mean. Previous analysis showed most TCR beta V segments were productive about 87% or about 30% of the time. Follow-up analysis found HLA locus-dependent TCR association rates, highest for DRB1 and lowest for HLA-C.

Germline CDR1 and CDR2: MNHEY and SMNVEV (reference sequence). This CDR3 region has 14 residues. V was pared by 4 bases and J by 6 bases, with 2 bases of the junction left unmatched. This receptor was taken from a man between 40 and 49 years old in good health and CMV-seropositive. The sample taken for sequencing was PBMCs. The chain carries TRBV27 and TRBJ2-7; 14 bases map to TRBD2. CDR3 in DNA: TGTGCCAGCAGTTCGGGACTAGCGGGAGCCGAGCAGTACTTC. Amino acid sequence: CASSSGLAGAEQYF.